Presented here are 31 T cell receptor beta chains from one specimen sequenced in a study of T-cell reconstitution after alpha-beta-depleted transplantation in children. Unique molecular identifiers were incorporated into the prepared TCRbeta library. TCRdb redid the calling of the PCR reads with MiXCR, one entry per CDR3 protein. The data hold around 670,000 distinct CDR3 sequences, with under 15% observed a single time. The material sequenced was PBMCs, taken before TCRalphabeta/CD19-depleted stem cell transplant. The receptor source for this set is a girl between 2 and 10 years old with congenital amegakaryocytic thrombocytopenia, due to receive a stem cell transplant.

The genes are TRBV19 and TRBJ1-1; D is unclear. Deletions cut 3 bases from V and 2 bases from J, with 7 bases between. Germline-derived CDR1 and CDR2 are LNHDA and SQIVND (reference sequence). The CDR3 contains 13 residues. The CDR3 loop reads CASSIEINTEAFF. The DNA for the CDR3 is TGTGCCAGTAGTATTGAAATTAACACTGAAGCTTTCTTT. Combining the CDR3 with reference TRBV19 and TRBJ1-1 gives the whole variable domain DGGITQSPKYLFRKEGQNVTLSCEQNLNHDAMYWYRQDPGQGLRLIYYSQIVNDFQKGDIAEGYSVSREKKESFPLTVTSAQKNPTAFYLCASSIEINTEAFFGQGTRLTVV.

J is TRBJ2-3 and V is TRBV10-3; D unresolved. The CDR3 is made up of 11 amino acids. The germline V gene encodes CDR1 ENHRY and CDR2 SYGVKD. V was shortened by 3 bases and J by 5 bases, with 3 bases between the two germline ends. CDR3 DNA sequence: TGTGCCATCAGTGATTTAGATACGCAGTATTTT. It is translated as CAISDLDTQYF.

Many counts were recorded for this clonotype. The CDR3 DNA is TGCGCCAGCAGTGAGTCTGAAGAGACCCAGTACTTC. This codes for CASSESEETQYF. The chain employs TRBV10-1 and TRBJ2-5; D gene ambiguous. Germline V gene lookup returns CDR1 WNHNN and CDR2 SYGVQD (reference sequence). CDR3 length: 12 amino acids. V shed 0 bases and J shed 3 bases, with 2 bases lying between them.

This clonotype occurred many times. V is TRBV27 and J is TRBJ1-2; 12 bases match TRBD1. CDR3 length: 14 amino acids. Germline loops: CDR1 MNHEY, CDR2 SMNVEV (reference sequence). V gave up 4 bases and J gave up 6 bases; unmatched junction bases: 3. Here the CDR3 reads CASSWGTGGDGYTF. DNA for the CDR3: TGTGCCAGCAGTTGGGGGACAGGGGGCGATGGCTACACCTTC.

Comments on this clonotype: A junction boundary mismatches the germline segment, possibly from a read error. This chain connects TRBV20-1 to TRBJ2-3, with D maybe TRBD2 (6 bases). The CDR3 runs 15 residues. Per germline, CDR1 DFQATT and CDR2 SNEGSKA (reference sequence). As DNA, the CDR3 is TGCAGTGCTAGAAGGCTAGCGTACCCCACACATACGCAGTATTTT. It yields the protein CSARRLAYPTHTQYF.

The CDR3 bases are TGTGCCAGCAGGACAAGGGCCGGGGAGCTGTTTTTT. It is translated as CASRTRAGELFF. The chain uses TRBV6-1 and TRBJ2-2; D is unclear. The length of the CDR3 is 12 residues. V was shortened by 6 bases and J by 6 bases, with 8 bases between the two germline ends. Germline V gives CDR1 MNHNS, CDR2 SASEGT.

This clonotype was seen only a few times. This chain joins TRBV27 and TRBJ2-7; D remains unclear. Per the germline V gene, CDR1 is MNHEY and CDR2 is SMNVEV (reference sequence). This CDR3 comprises 13 residues. Trimming pared 6 bases from V and 4 bases from J, leaving 13 bases between. CDR3 sequence (DNA): TGTGCCAGCAGCCGGAAACTGGGGTACGAGCAGTACTTC. This sequence encodes CASSRKLGYEQYF.

This clonotype was found many times. V is TRBV20-1 and J is TRBJ2-3; a weak D match, TRBD2 (5 bases). V gave up 1 base and J gave up 5 bases, with 16 bases separating them. The germline CDR1 and CDR2 sequences are DFQATT and SNEGSKA (reference sequence). The CDR3 is made up of 15 amino acids. The CDR3 DNA follows: TGCAGTGCTAGAGCCCCGGTGTTGGCGGGAGATACGCAGTATTTT. Protein: CSARAPVLAGDTQYF.

This clonotype was counted many times. This chain connects TRBV12-3 or TRBV12-4 to TRBJ1-1; D not resolved. V lost 8 bases to trimming and J lost 1 base, with 8 bases between them. The CDR3 is 12 residues long. The CDR3 DNA reads TGTGCCAGCGGCGGATGGAACACTGAAGCTTTCTTT. As protein: CASGGWNTEAFF.

This clonotype came up many times. The chain joins TRBV5-1 to TRBJ2-1; 9 nucleotides line up with TRBD2. CDR3 length equals 15 residues. CDR1 SGHRS and CDR2 YFSETQ come from the germline V gene. V lost 0 bases, J lost 12 bases, and 10 bases stayed unmatched. DNA of the CDR3: TGCGCCAGCAGCTTGGGCCTAGCGGGGAGATCTAGGCAGTTCTTC. It is translated as CASSLGLAGRSRQFF.

The chain couples TRBV12-3 or TRBV12-4 to TRBJ1-5; no definite D call. CDR3 length: 19 amino acids. Trimming removed 3 bases at V and 0 bases at J, with 21 bases between. CDR3 DNA: TGTGCCAGCAGTTTTCGGCCCCGCTGGGATTTATCTAGCAATCAGCCCCAGCATTTT. Translating gives CASSFRPRWDLSSNQPQHF.

The chain joins TRBV7-9 to TRBJ2-6; D unresolved. Germline loops: CDR1 SEHNR, CDR2 FQNEAQ (reference sequence). Trimming shortened V by 7 bases and J by 3 bases, and 10 bases separated the two germline ends. The CDR3 contains 14 residues. The CDR3 spells CASKEVIGANVLTF. The CDR3, as DNA: TGTGCCAGCAAAGAGGTGATTGGGGCCAACGTCCTGACTTTC.

This clonotype has a count of ten or more. The chain joins TRBV7-6 to TRBJ2-2; tentative D call: TRBD2 (6 bases). This CDR3 has 15 amino acids. The V end lost 6 bases, the J end lost 0 bases, and 11 bases lay between the germline ends. The germline CDR1 and CDR2 sequences are SGHVS and FNYEAQ. The CDR3 protein is CASSYGTPNTGELFF. The CDR3 DNA follows: TGTGCCAGCAGTTACGGGACTCCGAACACCGGGGAGCTGTTTTTT.

This clonotype was found a few times. The chain uses TRBV28 and TRBJ2-3; D remains unclear. V shed 6 bases and J shed 0 bases, with 13 bases lying between them. The CDR3 is 15 residues long. Looked up from germline, CDR1 is MDHEN and CDR2 is SYDVKM. CDR3 sequence reads: CASSAGAASTDTQYF. The CDR3, as DNA: TGTGCCAGCAGCGCAGGAGCTGCTAGCACAGATACGCAGTATTTT.

This clonotype was picked up many times. This chain joins TRBV4-2 and TRBJ2-3, with a possible D match to TRBD1 (5 bases). Germline loops: CDR1 LGHNA, CDR2 YNFKEQ. CDR3 length: 16 residues. Trimming pared 0 bases from V and 2 bases from J, leaving 12 bases between. The CDR3 loop reads CASSQEMDIITDTQYF. The CDR3 region has the DNA TGTGCCAGCAGCCAAGAAATGGACATCATCACAGATACGCAGTATTTT.

This clonotype was seen ten or more times. The chain carries TRBV20-1 and TRBJ2-1; 12 bases agree with TRBD2. Looked up from germline, CDR1 is DFQATT and CDR2 is SNEGSKA (reference sequence). The CDR3 loop spans 15 amino acids. The trim removed 6 bases at V and 8 bases at J, leaving 11 bases unmatched. The CDR3 nucleotides are TGCAGTGCCACACGAGGACTAGCGGGATTCCATGAGCAGTTCTTC. Translated, it gives CSATRGLAGFHEQFF.

The sample holds one count of this clonotype. The genes are TRBV20-1 and TRBJ1-2, with 7 positions matching TRBD1. The CDR3 is 13 amino acids. V dropped 1 base and J dropped 5; count of bases not matched to a gene: 4. Germline V CDR1 and CDR2: DFQATT, SNEGSKA (reference sequence). The CDR3 sequence is CSARGGQIYGYTF. CDR3 bases: TGCAGTGCTAGAGGGGGACAGATTTATGGCTACACCTTC.

This clonotype was seen ten or more times. The chain couples TRBV5-1 to TRBJ2-1; 11 nucleotides agree with TRBD2. CDR1 SGHRS and CDR2 YFSETQ come from the germline V gene. This CDR3 comprises 17 residues. The junction had 8 bases not matched to a gene; V was cut back by 3 bases and J by 3 bases. The CDR3 region is CASSYGTSGGFYNEQFF. DNA for the CDR3: TGCGCCAGCAGCTACGGGACTAGCGGAGGATTCTACAATGAGCAGTTCTTC.

This clonotype was counted many times. This chain uses TRBV20-1 with TRBJ1-1; D is possibly TRBD1 (5 bases). Trimming took off 3 bases at V and 3 bases at J, with 20 bases between the two ends. The CDR3 has 16 amino acids. Germline V gene lookup returns CDR1 DFQATT and CDR2 SNEGSKA (reference sequence). The CDR3 sequence is CSASELPGTWDTEAFF. Here the CDR3 DNA reads TGCAGTGCTAGCGAACTCCCCGGGACGTGGGACACTGAAGCTTTCTTT.

The V call is TRBV7-9, the J call TRBJ2-1; 11 nucleotides align to TRBD2. V trimming: 0 bases; J trimming: 7 bases; junction bases outside the gene matches: 8. The CDR3 has 17 amino acids. From germline, CDR1 is SEHNR and CDR2 FQNEAQ (reference sequence). CDR3 bases: TGTGCCAGCAGCTTAGCGACGGGACTAGCGGATAGAAATGAGCAGTTCTTC. As protein: CASSLATGLADRNEQFF.

The V call is TRBV20-1, the J call TRBJ2-7; 11 bases align to TRBD2. Germline V gene data show CDR1 as DFQATT and CDR2 as SNEGSKA (reference sequence). V trimming: 3 bases; J trimming: 1 base; junction bases outside the gene matches: 5. The CDR3 consists of 15 residues. CDR3 nucleotide sequence: TGCAGTGCTAGCACACTAGCGGGAGAATCCTACGAGCAGTACTTC. Amino acids: CSASTLAGESYEQYF.

This clonotype was counted a single time. This may come from a read error, since a much larger clone is one base off. The gene calls are TRBV6-1 and TRBJ2-1; D call uncertain. V gave up 7 bases and J gave up 0 bases, with 16 bases separating them. The CDR3 extends over 16 amino acids. Germline V gene data show CDR1 as MNHNS and CDR2 as SASEGT. The CDR3 loop reads CASILTWAPSYNEQFF. The CDR3 DNA sequence: TGTGCCAGCATCTTAACGTGGGCGCCCTCCTACAATGAGCAGTTCTTC.

The chain is built from TRBV4-1 and TRBJ1-2; D not certain. V gave up 1 base and J gave up 0 bases, with 15 bases separating them. The CDR3 extends over 17 amino acids. Germline V gene data show CDR1 as MGHRA and CDR2 as YSYEKL. CDR3 sequence (DNA): TGCGCCAGCAGCCAAGTTGTGTCGAAACGCGCTAACTATGGCTACACCTTC. Amino acid sequence: CASSQVVSKRANYGYTF.

This clonotype has ten or more counts. This chain uses TRBV5-1 with TRBJ2-1; D uncertain. The CDR3 is 16 amino acids. In germline, CDR1 is SGHRS, CDR2 YFSETQ. The V end was cut by 2 bases, the J end by 0 bases, with 12 bases between. The CDR3 sequence is CASSFTSASSYNEQFF. The CDR3 DNA sequence: TGCGCCAGCAGCTTTACGAGCGCGAGCTCCTACAATGAGCAGTTCTTC.

The chain links TRBV18 to TRBJ2-7, with 8 bases lining up with TRBD1. The junction had 6 bases not matched to a gene; V was cut back by 3 bases and J by 8 bases. The germline V gene has CDR1 KGHSH and CDR2 LQKENI. The CDR3 has 13 amino acids. CDR3 amino acids: CASSPGQDSQQYF. The CDR3 DNA reads TGTGCCAGCTCACCGGGACAGGATAGCCAGCAGTACTTC.

The chain employs TRBV5-1 and TRBJ2-2; D may be TRBD2 (5 bases). The V end was cut by 4 bases, the J end by 6 bases, with 10 bases between. This CDR3 is built from 13 residues. In germline, CDR1 is SGHRS, CDR2 YFSETQ. The CDR3 sequence is CASSNGKAGELFF. The CDR3 DNA reads as TGCGCCAGCAGCAACGGGAAGGCCGGGGAGCTGTTTTTT. The full variable domain, with the rest looked up from reference TRBV5-1 and TRBJ2-2, is KAGVTQTPRYLIKTRGQQVTLSCSPISGHRSVSWYQQTPGQGLQFLFEYFSETQRNKGNFPGRFSGRQFSNSRSEMNVSTLELGDSALYLCASSNGKAGELFFGEGSRLTVL.

This clonotype has ten or more counts. V gene TRBV27 combines with J gene TRBJ2-1; 13 nucleotides align to TRBD2. This CDR3 contains 14 residues. Trimming took 6 bases from V and 7 from J; bases not matched to a gene: 3. From germline, CDR1 is MNHEY and CDR2 SMNVEV (reference sequence). The CDR3 reads CASRLAGGLNEQFF. As DNA, the CDR3 is TGTGCCAGCAGACTAGCGGGAGGGCTAAATGAGCAGTTCTTC.

This clonotype was observed many times. The chain is built from TRBV12-3 or TRBV12-4 and TRBJ2-3; D call uncertain. The V end was cut by 10 bases, the J end by 6 bases, with 11 bases between. This CDR3 is 11 amino acids long. The chain's CDR3 is CATLLVDTQYF. The CDR3 bases are TGTGCCACCCTGTTAGTGGATACGCAGTATTTT.

This chain links TRBV5-1 with TRBJ2-5, with D possibly matching TRBD2 (6 bases). Trimming removed 0 bases from V and 5 bases from J, with 14 bases in between. Germline CDR1 and CDR2: SGHRS and YFSETQ. The length of the CDR3 is 15 residues. The CDR3 DNA sequence: TGCGCCAGCAGCTTGGCGACGGGGGTATGGGAGACCCAGTACTTC. Its translation: CASSLATGVWETQYF.

This clonotype was counted ten times or more. CDR3 bases: TGTGCCAGCAGTTACTCTAGTCCGGACGGGGACGGGGAGCTGTTTTTT. Residues: CASSYSSPDGDGELFF. The chain combines TRBV6-5 with TRBJ2-2; possibly TRBD2 for D (5 bases). This CDR3 contains 16 residues. The germline V gene encodes CDR1 MNHEY and CDR2 SVGAGI. V lost 0 bases and J 7 bases, leaving 15 bases between the germline ends.

The chain links TRBV5-5 to TRBJ2-5, with D unresolved. Germline V lookup: CDR1 SGHKS, CDR2 YYEKEE (reference sequence). The V end lost 0 bases, the J end lost 4 bases, and 7 bases lay between the germline ends. The CDR3 loop spans 13 amino acids. The CDR3 reads CASSLVWRETQYF. CDR3 nucleotide sequence: TGTGCCAGCAGCTTGGTTTGGCGAGAGACCCAGTACTTC.